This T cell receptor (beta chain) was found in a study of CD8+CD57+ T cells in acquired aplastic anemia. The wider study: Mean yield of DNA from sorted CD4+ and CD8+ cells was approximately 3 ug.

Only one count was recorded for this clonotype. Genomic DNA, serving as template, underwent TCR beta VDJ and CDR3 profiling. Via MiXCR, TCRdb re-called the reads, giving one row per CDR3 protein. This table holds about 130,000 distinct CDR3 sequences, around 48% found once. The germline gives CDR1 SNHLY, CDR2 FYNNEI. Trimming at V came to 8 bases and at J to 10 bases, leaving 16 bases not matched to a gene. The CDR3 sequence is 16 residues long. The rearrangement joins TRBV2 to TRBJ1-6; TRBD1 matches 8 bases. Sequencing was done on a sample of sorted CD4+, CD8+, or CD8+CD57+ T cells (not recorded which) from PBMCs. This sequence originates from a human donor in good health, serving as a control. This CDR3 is CASHDGGTGVLSPLHF. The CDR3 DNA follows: TGTGCCAGCCATGATGGGGGGACAGGCGTACTGTCACCCCTCCACTTT.